This T cell receptor beta chain was identified during a study of T cell responses to AZD1222 COVID-19 vaccine. Overall study: Investigators merged groups given second doses at roughly 4 or roughly 12 weeks.

The protocol was immunoSEQ multiplex PCR, while the TCRdb copy is restricted to in-frame clones and leaves out a portion. Among 130,000 to 150,000 clones listed, more than 75% were seen once. The study's findings and limits: Nearly half of the spike-specific TCRs reportedly recognize variant regions that carry no mutations.

Deletions cut 3 bases from V and 0 bases from J, with 12 bases between. The CDR3 consists of 16 residues. The germline gives CDR1 SGHDN, CDR2 FVKESK. This clone was detected only once. Its antigen is not known. This chain joins TRBV14 and TRBJ2-1; tentatively, D is TRBD2 (6 bases). This receptor was obtained from an adult in good health. The input for sequencing was peripheral blood, taken on day 0 of AZD1222 vaccination. In DNA, the CDR3 is TGTGCCAGCAGCCAGATAGCGGCCGGCTCCTACAATGAGCAGTTCTTC. This translates into CASSQIAAGSYNEQFF.